This T cell receptor (beta chain) was observed in a study of T cell clones after liver transplantation. Across the study: A pre-transplant mixed lymphocyte reaction with TCRbeta sequencing defined graft-donor-reactive clones followed in post-transplant blood. Graft-donor-reactive sequences were compared with third-party-reactive TCRbeta sequences from pre-transplant mixed lymphocyte reactions.

Thawed unstimulated PBMCs were FACS-sorted by CD3, CD4 and CD8 into two populations. Profiled with immunoSEQ multiplex PCR; TCRdb holds only in-frame clones, not every one. In the table there are just over 60,000 clones, about 70% of which are singletons. This CDR3 spans 18 amino acids. The germline V gene has CDR1 SGHTA and CDR2 FQGNSA. Unmatched junction bases numbered 13, after V lost 4 bases and J lost 7 bases. V and J are TRBV7-2 and TRBJ2-1, with TRBD2 matching 13 bases. The sample in question was CD4+ T cells from blood, obtained before liver transplant. The receptor comes from a human donor who received a liver transplant. The CDR3 bases are TGTGCCAGCAGCTCTACGGGGACTAGCGGGGCCTGGGGGAATGAGCAGTTCTTC. Its protein is CASSSTGTSGAWGNEQFF.